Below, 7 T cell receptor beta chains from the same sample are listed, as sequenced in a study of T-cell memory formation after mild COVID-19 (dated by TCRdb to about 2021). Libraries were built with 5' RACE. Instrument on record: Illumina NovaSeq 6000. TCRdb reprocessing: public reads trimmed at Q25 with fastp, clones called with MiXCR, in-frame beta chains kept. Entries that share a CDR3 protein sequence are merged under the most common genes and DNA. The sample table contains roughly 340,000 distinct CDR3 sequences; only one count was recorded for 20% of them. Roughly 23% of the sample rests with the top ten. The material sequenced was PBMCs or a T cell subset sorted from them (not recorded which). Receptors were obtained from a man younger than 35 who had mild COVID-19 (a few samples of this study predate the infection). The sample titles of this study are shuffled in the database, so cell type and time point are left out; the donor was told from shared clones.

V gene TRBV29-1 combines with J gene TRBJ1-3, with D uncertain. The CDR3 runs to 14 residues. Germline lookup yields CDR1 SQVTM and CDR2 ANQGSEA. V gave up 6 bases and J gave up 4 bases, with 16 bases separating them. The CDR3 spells CSVTETGIGNTIYF. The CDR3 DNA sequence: TGCAGCGTAACCGAGACGGGGATCGGAAACACCATATATTTT.

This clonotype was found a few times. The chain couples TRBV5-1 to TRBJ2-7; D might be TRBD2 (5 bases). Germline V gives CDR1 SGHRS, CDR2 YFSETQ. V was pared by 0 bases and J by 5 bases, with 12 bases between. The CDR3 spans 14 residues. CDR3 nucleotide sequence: TGCGCCAGCAGCTTGGGAGGGTATCTTGACGAGCAGTACTTC. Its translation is CASSLGGYLDEQYF.

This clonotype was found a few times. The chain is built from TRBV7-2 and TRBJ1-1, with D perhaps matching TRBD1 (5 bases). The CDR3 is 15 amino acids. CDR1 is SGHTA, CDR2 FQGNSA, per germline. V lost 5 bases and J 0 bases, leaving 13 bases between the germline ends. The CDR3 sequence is CASSPDRNMNTEAFF. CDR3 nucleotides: TGTGCCAGCAGCCCCGACAGAAACATGAACACTGAAGCTTTCTTT.

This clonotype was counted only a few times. This CDR3 reads CASRIQAPADTQYF. In DNA, the CDR3 is TGCGCCAGCAGGATCCAAGCCCCCGCAGATACGCAGTATTTT. This chain joins TRBV5-1 and TRBJ2-3; no reliable D call. Germline values: CDR1 SGHRS, CDR2 YFSETQ. The germline V and J ends were trimmed by 5 bases and 4 bases, with 14 bases remaining between them. The CDR3 is 14 amino acids.

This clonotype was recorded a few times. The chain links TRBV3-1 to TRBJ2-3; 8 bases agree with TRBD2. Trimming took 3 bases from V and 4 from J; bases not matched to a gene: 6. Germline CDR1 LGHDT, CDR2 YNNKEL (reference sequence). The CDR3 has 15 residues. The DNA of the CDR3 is TGTGCCAGCAGCCACGTTAGCGGGGTCGCAGATACGCAGTATTTT. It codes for CASSHVSGVADTQYF.

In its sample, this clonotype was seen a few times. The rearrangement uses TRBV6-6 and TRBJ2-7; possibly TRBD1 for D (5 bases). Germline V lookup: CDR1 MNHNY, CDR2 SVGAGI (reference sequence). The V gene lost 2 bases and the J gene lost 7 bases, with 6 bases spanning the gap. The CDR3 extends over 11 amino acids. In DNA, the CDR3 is TGTGCCAGCAGTTACGGGGCAGAGCAGTACGTC. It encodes CASSYGAEQYV.

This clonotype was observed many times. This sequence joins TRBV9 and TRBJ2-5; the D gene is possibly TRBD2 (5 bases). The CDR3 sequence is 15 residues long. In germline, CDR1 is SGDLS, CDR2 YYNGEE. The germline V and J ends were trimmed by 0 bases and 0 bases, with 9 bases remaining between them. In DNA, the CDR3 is TGTGCCAGCAGCGTAGCTGGAGGAAACCAAGAGACCCAGTACTTC. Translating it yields CASSVAGGNQETQYF.